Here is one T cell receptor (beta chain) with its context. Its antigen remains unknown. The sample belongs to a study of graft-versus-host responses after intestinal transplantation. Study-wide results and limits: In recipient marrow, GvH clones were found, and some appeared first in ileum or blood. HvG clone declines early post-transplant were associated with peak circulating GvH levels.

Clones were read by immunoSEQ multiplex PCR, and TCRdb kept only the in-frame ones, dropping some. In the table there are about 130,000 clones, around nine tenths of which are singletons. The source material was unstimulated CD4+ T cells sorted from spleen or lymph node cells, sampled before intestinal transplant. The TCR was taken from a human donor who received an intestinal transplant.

The CDR3 loop is CASSVDVGPNTEAFF. As DNA, the CDR3 is TGTGCCAGCAGCGTAGATGTGGGACCGAACACTGAAGCTTTCTTT. The rearrangement links TRBV9 to TRBJ1-1; a weak D match, TRBD1 (5 bases). The V and J ends lost 0 bases and 1 base respectively, with 10 bases between them. The CDR3 is 15 amino acids. Germline CDR1 is SGDLS and CDR2 is YYNGEE.